This T cell receptor (beta chain) was retrieved from a study of cytomegalovirus exposure and HLA in healthy donors. Primers for the PCR totalled 60 Vbeta and 13 Jbeta. The table came from immunoSEQ multiplex PCR; TCRdb's copy has only in-frame clones and leaves some out. The table has about 190,000 clones, almost 80% seen once. Findings and caveats of the study: A later analysis linked a missense DCLRE1C variant to TCR beta V- and J-gene trimming. In vitro checks showed that a few CMV-associated chains really do target CMV antigens. Most subjects had HLA-A and HLA-B alleles reportedly predicted accurately by TCR beta sequences.

A remark on this clone: Its antigen remains unidentified.

Germline loops: CDR1 DFQATT, CDR2 SNEGSKA (reference sequence). The length of the CDR3 is 11 residues. Between the trimmed V and J ends, which lost 6 bases and 12 bases, there was a span of 15 bases. When sampled, the donors appeared nominally healthy, though they likely had unrecorded immune exposures. The chain joins TRBV20-1 to TRBJ2-4; possibly TRBD1 for D (6 bases). This receptor was obtained from a woman aged 18-30 years in good health and CMV-seronegative. The sequencing sample was made of PBMCs. This CDR3 reads CSAETGMAQYF. CDR3 coding DNA: TGCAGTGCCGAAACAGGGATGGCTCAGTACTTC.